This TCR beta chain was captured by sequencing in a study of blood T cell repertoires in COVID-19. Across the study: Material from acute and convalescent COVID-19 was sourced from the United States, Italy and Spain. The cDNA or gDNA used as material had been derived from T cells, B-cell-depleted T cells, or PBMCs.

Trimming removed 0 bases at V and 4 bases at J, with 16 bases between. The length of the CDR3 is 16 residues. Germline V gene sequence: CDR1 LGHNA, CDR2 YSLEER. As processed by the authors: Cell counts per sample came from amplifying reference gene primers. Assay used: immunoSEQ multiplex PCR; TCRdb lists only in-frame clones, some missing. V and J calls and clone size follow that table, whereas D and trimming were derived from the DNA. This table holds approximately 96,000 clones, 70% to 90% found once. This chain links TRBV4-3 with TRBJ2-7; possibly TRBD1 for D (5 bases). This TCR was sampled from a woman older than 75 with acute or convalescent COVID-19. Sequencing used peripheral blood. In nucleotides, the CDR3 is TGCGCCAGCAGCCAAGAGGTAACGTCAGGGCGGTACGAGCAGTACTTC. This codes for CASSQEVTSGRYEQYF.